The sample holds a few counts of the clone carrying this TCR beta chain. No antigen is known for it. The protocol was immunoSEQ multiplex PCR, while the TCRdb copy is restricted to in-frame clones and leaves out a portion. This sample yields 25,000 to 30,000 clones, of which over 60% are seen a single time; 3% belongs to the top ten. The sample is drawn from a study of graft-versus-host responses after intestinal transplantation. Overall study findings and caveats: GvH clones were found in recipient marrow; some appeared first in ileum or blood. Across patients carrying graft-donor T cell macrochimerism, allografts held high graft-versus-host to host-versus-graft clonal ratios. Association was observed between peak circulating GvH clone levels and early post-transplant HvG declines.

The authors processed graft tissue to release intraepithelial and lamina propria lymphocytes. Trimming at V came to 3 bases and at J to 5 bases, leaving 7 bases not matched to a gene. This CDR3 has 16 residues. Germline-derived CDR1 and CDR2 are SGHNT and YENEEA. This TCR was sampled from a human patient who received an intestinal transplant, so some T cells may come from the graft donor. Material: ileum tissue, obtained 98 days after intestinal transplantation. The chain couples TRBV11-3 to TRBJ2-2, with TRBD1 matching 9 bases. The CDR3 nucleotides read TGTGCCAGCAGCTTTCGGGGGACAGGGTTGACCGGGGAGCTGTTTTTT. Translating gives CASSFRGTGLTGELFF.